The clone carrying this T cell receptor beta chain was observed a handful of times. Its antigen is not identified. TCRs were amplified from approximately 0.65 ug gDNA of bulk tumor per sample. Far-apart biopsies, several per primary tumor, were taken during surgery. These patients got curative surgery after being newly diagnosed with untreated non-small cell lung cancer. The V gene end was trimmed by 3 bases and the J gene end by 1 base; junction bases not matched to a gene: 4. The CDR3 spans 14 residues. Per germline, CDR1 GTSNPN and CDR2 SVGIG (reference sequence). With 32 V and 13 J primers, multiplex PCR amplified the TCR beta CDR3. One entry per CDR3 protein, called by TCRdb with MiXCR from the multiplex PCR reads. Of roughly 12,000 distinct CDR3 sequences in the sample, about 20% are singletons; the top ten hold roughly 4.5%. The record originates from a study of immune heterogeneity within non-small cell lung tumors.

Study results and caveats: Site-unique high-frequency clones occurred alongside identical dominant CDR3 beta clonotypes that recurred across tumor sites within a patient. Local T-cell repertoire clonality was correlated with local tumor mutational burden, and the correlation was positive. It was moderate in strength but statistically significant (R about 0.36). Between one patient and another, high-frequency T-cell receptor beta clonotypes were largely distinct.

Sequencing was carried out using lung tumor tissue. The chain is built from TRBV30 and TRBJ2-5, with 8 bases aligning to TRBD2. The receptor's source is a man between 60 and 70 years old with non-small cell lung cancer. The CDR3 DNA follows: TGTGCCTGGAGAATCAGCGGGGGCCAAGAGACCCAGTACTTC. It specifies CAWRISGGQETQYF.